This is a list of T cell receptor beta chains from one sample in a study of shared clonotypes between healthy human individuals. The repertoire was sequenced with immunoSEQ multiplex PCR; TCRdb's copy has only in-frame clones and lacks some. The sample lists more than 2,000,000 clones; around 94% were seen once. Sequencing was done on a sample of naive CD4+ T cells sorted from blood. The receptors originated from a man aged 18 to 29 in good health. Each CDR3 is given with its conserved first and last residue. D genes are given only for firm matches. Size is stated for part of the rows, as once, few or many counts, or as a class when the clone is expanded.

- TRBD1 TRBJ2-2 TRBV10-3 CAIGGQGSAGELFF TGTGCCATCGGGGGACAGGGTTCGGCCGGGGAGCTGTTTTTT
- TRBD2 TRBJ2-1 TRBV5-1 CASSSTTGGHTEQFF TGCGCCAGCAGCTCCACAACGGGGGGGCATACTGAGCAGTTCTTC
- - TRBJ1-1 TRBV7-6 CASSLVGDSLNTEAFF TGTGCCAGCAGCTTAGTAGGGGACTCATTGAACACTGAAGCTTTCTTT
- - TRBJ2-5 TRBV4-1 CASSQDKPETQYF TGCGCCAGCAGCCAAGACAAACCAGAGACCCAGTACTTC
- TRBD2 TRBJ2-5 TRBV13 CASSLGGLAGDPQETQYF TGTGCCAGCAGCTTAGGGGGACTAGCGGGGGACCCCCAAGAGACCCAGTACTTC
- - TRBJ2-2 TRBV28 CASRAGTATGELFF TGTGCCAGCAGGGCCGGAACGGCGACCGGGGAGCTGTTTTTT
- - TRBJ2-6 TRBV5-4 CASSPYSGANVLTF TGTGCCAGCAGCCCATACTCTGGGGCCAACGTCCTGACTTTC
once TRBD2 TRBJ2-5 TRBV5-4 CASSLEKRGGMVEETQYF TGTGCCAGCAGCTTGGAGAAGCGGGGGGGCATGGTGGAAGAGACCCAGTACTTC
- - TRBJ1-2 TRBV27 CASRPNSAGLPRGYTF TGTGCCAGCAGGCCAAATTCGGCCGGGCTGCCTAGGGGCTACACCTTC
- TRBD1 TRBJ1-5 TRBV7-9 CASSPGTGSPNQPQHF TGTGCCAGCAGCCCCGGGACAGGGAGTCCCAATCAGCCCCAGCATTTT
- - TRBJ2-3 TRBV9 CASSETPGSGSTDTQYF TGTGCCAGCAGCGAGACCCCGGGTAGCGGTAGCACAGATACGCAGTATTTT
- - TRBJ1-3 TRBV5-1 CASSLAVSSGNTIYF TGCGCCAGCAGCTTGGCCGTGAGCTCTGGAAACACCATATATTTT
- TRBD1 TRBJ1-1 TRBV6-1 CASSYDRAGAFF TGTGCCAGCAGTTATGACAGGGCGGGAGCTTTCTTT
- - TRBJ2-1 TRBV7-7 CASSLDRSSYNEQFF TGTGCTAGCAGCTTGGACAGAAGCTCCTACAATGAGCAGTTCTTC
- - TRBJ1-5 TRBV19 CASTDSSGGNQPQHF TGTGCCAGTACCGACAGCTCGGGGGGCAATCAGCCCCAGCATTTT
once - TRBJ2-7 TRBV14 CASSQETGARNEQYF TGTGCCAGCAGCCAAGAAACGGGGGCGCGGAACGAGCAGTACTTC
- - TRBJ2-2 TRBV19 CASSIMGVSNTGELFF TGTGCCAGTAGTATCATGGGGGTATCGAACACCGGGGAGCTGTTTTTT
- - TRBJ2-1 TRBV4-1 CASSQEVPVSYNEQFF TGCGCCAGCAGCCAAGAAGTACCTGTCTCCTACAATGAGCAGTTCTTC
once TRBD2 TRBJ2-5 TRBV12-5 CASGPGGNKETQYF TGTGCTAGTGGCCCCGGGGGGAATAAAGAGACCCAGTACTTC
- - TRBJ2-3 TRBV18 CASSRDSVGTDTQYF TGTGCCAGCTCAAGGGATAGCGTGGGCACAGATACGCAGTATTTT
- - TRBJ2-1 TRBV10-3 CASPEYSYNEQFF TGTGCCAGTCCCGAGTACTCCTACAATGAGCAGTTCTTC
- - TRBJ1-1 TRBV5-1 CASSSSGTSGTEAFF TGCGCCAGCAGCTCCTCGGGCACATCTGGGACTGAAGCTTTCTTT
- TRBD2 TRBJ2-7 TRBV2 CASRGEVAGGYEQYF TGTGCCAGCAGGGGGGAGGTAGCGGGAGGTTACGAGCAGTACTTC
- - TRBJ2-7 TRBV16 CASSRPKDRRGAVGGYEQYF TGTGCCAGCAGCCGACCTAAAGACCGAAGGGGGGCGGTTGGGGGCTACGAGCAGTACTTC
once - TRBJ1-5 TRBV5-1 CASSLAGTKNQPQHF TGCGCCAGCAGCTTGGCCGGGACAAAAAATCAGCCCCAGCATTTT
- TRBD2 TRBJ2-1 TRBV9 CASSVVVGGVIDEQFF TGTGCCAGCAGCGTAGTGGTCGGGGGGGTTATAGATGAGCAGTTCTTC
- - TRBJ2-1 TRBV2 CASKSRESNEQFF TGTGCCAGCAAGTCCCGGGAGAGTAATGAGCAGTTCTTC
- TRBD2 TRBJ2-1 TRBV11-2 CASSLAGEYNEQFF TGTGCCAGCAGCTTGGCGGGGGAGTACAATGAGCAGTTCTTC
- - TRBJ1-6 TRBV6-5 CASTRQDSPLHF TGTGCCAGCACCAGACAGGATTCACCCCTCCACTTT
- - TRBJ2-5 TRBV6-6 CASSYSTRTLETQYF TGTGCCAGCAGTTACTCGACCCGGACGCTGGAGACCCAGTACTTC
- - TRBJ2-7 TRBV5-4 CASSWGPENYEQYF TGTGCCAGCAGCTGGGGGCCGGAGAACTACGAGCAGTACTTC
- TRBD2 TRBJ2-7 TRBV5-1 CASSLGTSGIYEQYF TGCGCCAGCAGCCTGGGGACTAGCGGTATATACGAGCAGTACTTC
- TRBD1 TRBJ2-7 TRBV18 CASSPAVSRGPFYEQYF TGTGCCAGCTCACCAGCCGTATCCAGGGGGCCCTTCTACGAGCAGTACTTC
once - TRBJ1-1 TRBV6-6 CASSKGAGRGAFF TGTGCCAGCAGCAAAGGGGCGGGAAGGGGAGCTTTCTTT
- TRBD1 TRBJ2-7 TRBV5-1 CASSSGTGWSYEQYF TGCGCCAGCAGCTCCGGGACAGGGTGGTCCTACGAGCAGTACTTC
- TRBD1 TRBJ1-6 TRBV18 CASSPPGQGSFSPLHF TGTGCCAGCTCACCACCTGGACAGGGGTCGTTTTCACCCCTCCACTTT
- - TRBJ2-1 TRBV15 CATSGEDSYNEQFF TGTGCCACCAGCGGGGAGGACTCCTACAATGAGCAGTTCTTC
- TRBD2 TRBJ2-3 TRBV7-6 CASSLARRPGTSGRVTDTQYF TGTGCCAGCAGCTTAGCCAGACGACCAGGGACTAGCGGGAGGGTGACAGATACGCAGTATTTT
- TRBD1 TRBJ1-2 TRBV5-8 CASSRGQNYGYTF TGTGCCAGCAGCAGGGGGCAGAACTATGGCTACACCTTC
- TRBD1 TRBJ2-1 TRBV2 CASKARTGTYNEQFF TGTGCCAGCAAGGCGAGGACAGGGACTTACAATGAGCAGTTCTTC
- - TRBJ2-1 TRBV7-9 CASSLFLGAGPSYNEQFF TGTGCCAGCAGCTTATTCTTAGGGGCGGGGCCTTCCTACAATGAGCAGTTCTTC
- - TRBJ1-1 TRBV6-6 CASTGRQNTEAFF TGTGCCAGCACTGGACGACAGAACACTGAAGCTTTCTTT
- - TRBJ1-1 TRBV4-3 CASSQDLNRETEAFF TGCGCCAGCAGCCAAGACTTAAACAGGGAAACTGAAGCTTTCTTT
- TRBD1 TRBJ2-1 TRBV7-9 CASSFRWDSTDNEQFF TGTGCCAGCAGCTTTAGATGGGACAGCACTGACAATGAGCAGTTCTTC
- TRBD2 TRBJ2-1 TRBV10-1 CASSESLAGGLEQFF TGCGCCAGCAGTGAGTCGTTAGCGGGCGGACTTGAGCAGTTCTTC
- - TRBJ1-2 TRBV5-6 CASSLGQQGNYGYTF TGTGCCAGCAGCTTGGGCCAACAGGGAAACTATGGCTACACCTTC
- TRBD2 TRBJ2-7 TRBV15 CATSRGGLAGDSTRGSYEQYF TGTGCCACCAGCAGAGGGGGACTAGCGGGAGATTCCACGCGGGGCTCCTACGAGCAGTACTTC
few - TRBJ1-4 TRBV30 CAWNLGASNEKLFF TGTGCCTGGAATCTAGGGGCCTCGAATGAAAAACTGTTTTTT
- - TRBJ1-5 TRBV29-1 CSGGDTVAQHF TGCAGCGGGGGAGACACAGTCGCCCAGCATTTT
- TRBD2 TRBJ2-3 TRBV2 CASRLAGTSDTQYF TGTGCCAGCAGACTAGCGGGGACTTCAGATACGCAGTATTTT
- TRBD2 TRBJ2-1 TRBV10-3 CAIRGLGRDEQFF TGTGCCATCAGGGGACTAGGGCGGGATGAGCAGTTCTTC